This paragraph reports one T cell receptor beta chain. J was trimmed by 1 base and V by 10 bases; bases with no gene match: 12. The CDR3 runs to 15 residues. These data are taken from a study of CD8 T cells in Susac syndrome. Roughly 0.45 to 1 ug RNA was reverse transcribed with random hexamers. TCRdb redid the calling of the immunoSEQ multiplex PCR reads with MiXCR, one entry per CDR3 protein. The sample consists of 100,000 to 150,000 distinct CDR3 sequences, around 86% of them appearing once. The origin of this receptor is a human donor with multiple sclerosis. The chain links TRBV12-3 or TRBV12-4 to TRBJ1-2, with 7 bases aligning to TRBD1. The sequencing input was CD8+ T cells from PBMCs. CDR3 loop: CATGDRQGINYGYTF. The CDR3 DNA reads as TGTGCCACTGGAGATCGACAGGGTATTAACTATGGCTACACCTTC.